This T cell receptor beta chain was found in a study of T-cell reconstitution after alpha-beta-depleted transplantation in children. Findings of the study overall: It was surviving recipient T cells and thymic progenitors that gave some patients high TCRbeta diversity at day 60. Several hundred expanded graft clones reportedly were the source of alpha-beta T cells about two months after transplant. T cells produced anew were the main source of T-cell counts and diversity one year after transplant.

There are 14 residues in the CDR3. V trimming: 9 bases; J trimming: 6 bases; junction bases outside the gene matches: 11. To note about this clonotype: What it recognizes is unknown.

Unique molecular identifiers were used in preparing the TCRbeta library. TCRdb reprocessed the PCR reads via MiXCR and lists one record per CDR3 protein. The table records around 200,000 distinct CDR3 sequences, over 15% of them present only once. The chain uses TRBV12-3 or TRBV12-4 and TRBJ1-2; TRBD1 matches at 9 bases. The TCR originated in a male patient aged 2 to 9 who had a stem cell transplant for acute lymphoblastic leukemia, so the T cells may come from the graft donor. The sequencing here drew on PBMCs, mostly from graft donor cells, taken 360 days after TCRalphabeta/CD19-depleted stem cell transplant. CDR3 loop: CASLLGQGKDGYTF. The CDR3 coding sequence is TGTGCCAGTTTACTTGGACAGGGGAAAGATGGCTACACCTTC.